A single sample is the source of the 9 T cell receptor beta chains below, sequenced in a study of cytomegalovirus exposure and HLA in healthy donors. Libraries were prepared by immunoSEQ multiplex PCR; TCRdb keeps only in-frame clonotypes and omits some of them. The sample has about 190,000 clones; 86% are singletons. Sequenced sample: PBMCs. The origin of the receptors is a woman between 18 and 30 years old in good health and CMV-seronegative.

This clone appeared once. V and J are TRBV2 and TRBJ2-1; 7 nucleotides line up with TRBD2. The germline V gene has CDR1 SNHLY and CDR2 FYNNEI. CDR3 size: 15 residues. The junction had 14 bases not matched to a gene; V was cut back by 7 bases and J by 8 bases. CDR3 protein: CASKREATFRHEQFF. CDR3 DNA sequence: TGTGCCAGCAAACGGGAGGCCACTTTTCGGCATGAGCAGTTCTTC. Looking up the rest from reference TRBV2 and TRBJ2-1 gives the full variable domain: EPEVTQTPSHQVTQMGQEVILRCVPISNHLYFYWYRQILGQKVEFLVSFYNNEISEKSEIFDDQFSVERPDGSNFTLKIRSTKLEDSAMYFCASKREATFRHEQFFGPGTRLTVL.

In its sample, this clone was seen once. The chain joins TRBV7-9 to TRBJ1-1; no definite D call. With 5 bases removed from V and 3 bases from J, the gap between germline ends came to 10 bases. Germline V gives CDR1 SEHNR, CDR2 FQNEAQ (reference sequence). This CDR3 spans 13 amino acids. The CDR3 DNA reads as TGTGCCAGCAGCCCCGACGGGGACACTGAAGCTTTCTTT. This gives the protein CASSPDGDTEAFF.

V is TRBV18 and J is TRBJ2-7; D is perhaps TRBD2 (5 bases). Trimming stripped 0 bases from V and 4 bases from J, with 19 bases between. CDR3 length: 17 amino acids. Germline V lookup: CDR1 KGHSH, CDR2 LQKENI. The CDR3 is CASSPPTGAGRPYEQYF. CDR3 DNA: TGTGCCAGCTCACCACCGACCGGCGCGGGCCGACCTTACGAGCAGTACTTC.

CDR3 protein: CASSLGTAPNEKLFF. The CDR3 nucleotides read TGTGCCAGCAGCTTGGGGACAGCCCCAAATGAAAAACTGTTTTTT. The chain uses TRBV5-6 and TRBJ1-4; maybe TRBD1 (6 bases). V lost 0 bases to trimming and J lost 5 bases, with 11 bases between them. This CDR3 is built from 15 residues. CDR1 and CDR2 (germline): SGHDT, YYEEEE.

This clone came up a few times. V usage is TRBV6-6 and J usage is TRBJ2-7; D possibly corresponds to TRBD1 (5 bases). Germline V gene sequence: CDR1 MNHNY, CDR2 SVGAGI (reference sequence). Trimming cost V 5 bases and J 7 bases, with 9 bases left between them. The CDR3 consists of 11 residues. CDR3 nucleotides: TGTGCCAGCAGTAACGACAGAGAGCAGTACTTC. Translation gives CASSNDREQYF.

The rearrangement links TRBV4-1 to TRBJ2-3; TRBD2 is a possible D gene (6 bases). The CDR3 extends over 16 amino acids. The V end was cut by 1 base, the J end by 5 bases, with 16 bases between. Per germline, CDR1 MGHRA and CDR2 YSYEKL. DNA of the CDR3: TGCGCCAGCAGCCAAGGATGGGGACTTCGGGGAGATACGCAGTATTTT. As protein: CASSQGWGLRGDTQYF.

The chain employs TRBV5-4 and TRBJ2-7, with D possibly TRBD1 on 6 matching bases. The CDR3 length is 14 residues. CDR1 is SGHNT and CDR2 is YYREEE in the germline V gene (reference sequence). V was shortened by 2 bases and J by 3 bases, with 12 bases between the two germline ends. The CDR3 is CASSFGTRGYEQYF. CDR3 DNA: TGTGCCAGCAGCTTCGGGACAAGGGGCTACGAGCAGTACTTC.

This chain joins TRBV2 and TRBJ1-2; D unresolved. CDR1 and CDR2 (germline): SNHLY, FYNNEI. The V end was cut by 4 bases, the J end by 2 bases, with 11 bases between. This CDR3 region has 14 residues. Here the CDR3 reads CASSVSAGNYGYTF. For the CDR3, the DNA is TGTGCCAGCAGTGTATCGGCAGGAAACTATGGCTACACCTTC.

The J gene is TRBJ2-7, the V gene TRBV2; possibly TRBD2 for D (5 bases). Between the trimmed V and J ends, which lost 4 bases and 1 base, there was a span of 8 bases. Germline V CDR1 and CDR2: SNHLY, FYNNEI. The length of the CDR3 is 13 residues. CDR3 in amino acids: CASSAGKSYEQYF. CDR3 coding DNA: TGTGCCAGCAGTGCCGGGAAATCCTACGAGCAGTACTTC.